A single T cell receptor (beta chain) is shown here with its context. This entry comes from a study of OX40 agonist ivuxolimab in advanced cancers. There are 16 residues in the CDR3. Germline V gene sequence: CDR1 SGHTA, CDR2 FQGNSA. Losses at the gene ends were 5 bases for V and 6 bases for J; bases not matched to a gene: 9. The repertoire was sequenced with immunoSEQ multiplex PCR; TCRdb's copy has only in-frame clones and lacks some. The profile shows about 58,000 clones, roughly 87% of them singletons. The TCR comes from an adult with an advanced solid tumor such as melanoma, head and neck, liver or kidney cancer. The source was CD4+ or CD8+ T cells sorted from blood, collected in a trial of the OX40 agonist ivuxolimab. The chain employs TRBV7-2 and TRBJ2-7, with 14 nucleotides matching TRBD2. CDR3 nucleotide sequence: TGTGCCAGCAGCGCGACTAGCGGGGGGGCGACGAGCGAGCAGTACTTC. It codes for CASSATSGGATSEQYF.